This record concerns one T cell receptor beta chain sequence. These data originate in a study of response to subunit inactivated influenza vaccine. Each CDR3 protein is one row after TCRdb ran MiXCR on the RT-PCR reads. The table lists roughly 540,000 distinct CDR3 sequences, around 25% of them singletons. The germline CDR1 and CDR2 sequences are DFQATT and SNEGSKA (reference sequence). V trimming: 0 bases; J trimming: 8 bases; junction bases outside the gene matches: 7. This CDR3 has 15 residues. The same specimen was also included in a second study, on T cells expressing NK-cell markers. That study adds: It was by 5'RACE template switching with UMIs that TCR beta cDNA was made. There were several donors in whom these clonotypes also led the CD3+CD56-NKG2C+ fraction.

The sequencing here drew on CD4+ T cells sorted from PBMCs, taken 11 to 12 days after vaccination. This chain uses TRBV20-1 with TRBJ2-1, with TRBD2 matching 10 bases. The clonotype was recovered from a man in his fifties who received an inactivated influenza vaccine. The CDR3 coding sequence is TGCAGTGCTAGAGAGCCGGGACTAGCGTTGTATGAGCAGTTCTTC. Translating gives CSAREPGLALYEQFF.